This T cell receptor (beta chain) is from a study of T-cell reconstitution after alpha-beta-depleted transplantation in children. General study results and limits: It was reported that alpha-beta T cells came from several hundred expanded graft clones (about two months after transplant). The authors attributed T-cell counts and diversity one year after transplant mostly to newly produced T cells. High day-60 TCRbeta diversity in some patients came from surviving recipient T cells and thymic progenitors.

The authors prepared the TCRbeta library with unique molecular identifiers. TCRdb redid the calling of the PCR reads with MiXCR, one entry per CDR3 protein. Here the sample spans about 610,000 distinct CDR3 sequences, more than 20% being singletons. Note on this clonotype: What it binds is unknown.

Per germline, CDR1 SGHRS and CDR2 YFSETQ. The V and J ends lost 1 base and 3 bases, in that order; junction bases with no gene match: 5. The CDR3 consists of 17 residues. The rearrangement joins TRBV5-1 to TRBJ2-2; the match to TRBD2 covers 11 bases. The TCR originated in a boy less than two years old with Wiskott-Aldrich syndrome, due to receive a stem cell transplant. Sequenced here: PBMCs, sampled before TCRalphabeta/CD19-depleted stem cell transplant. The CDR3 bases are TGCGCCAGCAGCTTGACTAGCGGGAGAGATGACACCGGGGAGCTGTTTTTT. It translates to CASSLTSGRDDTGELFF.